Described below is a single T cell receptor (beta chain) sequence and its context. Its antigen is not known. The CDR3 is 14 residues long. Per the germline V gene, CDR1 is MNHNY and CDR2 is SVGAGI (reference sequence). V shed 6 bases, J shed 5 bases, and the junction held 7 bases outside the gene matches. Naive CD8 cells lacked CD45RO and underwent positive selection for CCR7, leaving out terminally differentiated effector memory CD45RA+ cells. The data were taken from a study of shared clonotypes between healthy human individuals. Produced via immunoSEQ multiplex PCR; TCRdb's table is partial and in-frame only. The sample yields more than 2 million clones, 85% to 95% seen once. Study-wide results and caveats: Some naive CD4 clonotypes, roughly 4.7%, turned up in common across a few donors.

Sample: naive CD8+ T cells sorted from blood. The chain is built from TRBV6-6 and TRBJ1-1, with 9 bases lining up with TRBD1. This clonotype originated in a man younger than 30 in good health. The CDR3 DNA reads TGTGCCAGCAGAGAAGGACAGGGGCGGACTGAAGCTTTCTTT. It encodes CASREGQGRTEAFF.